The text below deals with one T cell receptor beta chain. Trimming at V came to 3 bases and at J to 1 base, leaving 7 bases not matched to a gene. CDR1 is KGHSH and CDR2 is LQKENI in the germline V gene. This CDR3 contains 17 residues. Seattle patients were enrolled while actively infected and followed longitudinally. These data come from a study of blood T cell repertoires in COVID-19. The protocol was immunoSEQ multiplex PCR, while the TCRdb copy is restricted to in-frame clones and leaves out a portion. The sample lists about 62,000 clones, 80% to 90% occurring once. The sample taken for sequencing was peripheral blood. The chain joins TRBV18 to TRBJ2-4; TRBD1 agrees at 9 bases. The sequence came from a woman aged 60 to 75 with COVID-19, enrolled during active disease. The CDR3 bases are TGTGCCAGCTCACCTCGCGGACAGGGGACGGCCAAAAACATTCAGTACTTC. Translating gives CASSPRGQGTAKNIQYF.